This record concerns one T cell receptor beta chain sequence. Its target antigen remains unknown. It has no much larger one-base neighbor in the sample; base qualities were not kept. This sample stems from a study of T cell changes during pregnancy in multiple sclerosis (dated by TCRdb to about 2019). Turning to the overall study: In women with multiple sclerosis, the researchers looked at how the T cell repertoire shifted as pregnancy progressed.

The library was obtained by the immunoSEQ multiplex PCR assay. Held by TCRdb, this immuneACCESS table contains in-frame sequences only and omits some clones. Under half of the omission traces to an unresolved V gene where checked; the cause of the rest is unknown. In all, the sample holds approximately 51,000 clones, and approximately 90% of those were seen once. The ten largest clones add up to around 0.56% of the sample. This sample comprised CD4+ T cells from peripheral blood mononuclear cells, obtained after pregnancy. The clonotype comes from a female donor with multiple sclerosis, enrolled in a pregnancy study.

CDR3 protein: CASSLTTVSNQPQHF. Here is the DNA: TGTGCCAGCAGCTTAACGACAGTTAGCAATCAGCCCCAGCATTTT. The chain couples TRBV7-2 to TRBJ1-5; TRBD1 could be the D gene, as 5 bases match. The CDR3 spans 15 residues, from the cysteine through the phenylalanine. The sequence is cut down to CDR3 DNA, 45 bases in frame from base 1. V and J lose 2 bases and 0 bases, and a span of 8 bases separates them. From the germline V gene, CDR1 is SGHTA and CDR2 is FQGNSA.